These T cell receptor beta chains were read from a single sample in a study of tumor-infiltrating lymphocytes in primary liver carcinoma. TCRdb reprocessed the multiplex PCR reads via MiXCR and lists one record per CDR3 protein. The top ten hold approximately 9.4% of the sample, which has approximately 310,000 distinct CDR3 sequences, approximately 65% seen once. The sample comprised peripheral blood. The receptors were gathered from a man between 35 and 55 years old with primary liver carcinoma and hepatitis B virus infection. Both conserved end residues are trimmed from each CDR3. Each record gives: clone size, V gene, CDR3 protein. Clone size is not always given. Where it is, it says once, few, many or a class for expanded clones.

>many|TRBV29-1
SVDASGQSGELF
>.|TRBV6-2/TRBV6-3
ASSYSLTSGNGGTDTQY
>many|TRBV4-2
ASSQDSGRDNEQY
>many|TRBV4-1
ASSDRTSGTLNEQF
>many|TRBV29-1
SVEEGGYT
>many|TRBV4-1
ASSQVTSGSGFEQF
>.|TRBV6-1
DSRKWLFTDTQY
>.|TRBV4-2
VSSQGPLRATTYEQY
>.|TRBV7-9
ASSLAGGSGYT
>.|TRBV4-1
ASSHWGGLDEKLF
>many|TRBV6-2/TRBV6-3
ASSYLAGNTEAF
>.|TRBV5-4
ASSEGASHSSYEQY
>many|TRBV6-1
ASRGPQINQPQH
>.|TRBV4-1
ASSQDPRAGQGNQSQH
>many|TRBV12-3/TRBV12-4
ASSFWSNEKLF
>.|TRBV6-2/TRBV6-3
ASTQKTTLSGVNVLT
>once|TRBV10-3
ASAGLGKTYTQY
>many|TRBV29-1
SVGLNLAGGKTQY
>.|TRBV7-8
ASSFDRVGGNTIY
>.|TRBV11-1
DSSGQGRDEQY
>.|TRBV5-6
TSSYSGTGDFLGTDTQY
>many|TRBV12-3/TRBV12-4
ASSPQPGNTIY
>few|TRBV4-3
ASNQGPTRVTGELF
>medium-sized|TRBV10-3
AISGPGKHEQY
>once|TRBV7-9
ASSARTGVNEQY
>many|TRBV4-2
ASSQEARAYEQY